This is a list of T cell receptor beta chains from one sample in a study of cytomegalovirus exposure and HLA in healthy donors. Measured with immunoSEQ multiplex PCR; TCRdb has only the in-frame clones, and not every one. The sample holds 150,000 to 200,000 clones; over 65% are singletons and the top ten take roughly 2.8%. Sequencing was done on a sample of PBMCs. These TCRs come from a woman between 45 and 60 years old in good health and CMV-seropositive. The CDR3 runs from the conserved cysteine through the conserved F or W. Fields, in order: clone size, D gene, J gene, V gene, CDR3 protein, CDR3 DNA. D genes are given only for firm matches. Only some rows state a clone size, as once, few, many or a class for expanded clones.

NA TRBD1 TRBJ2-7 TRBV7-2 CASSTGQGARSYEQYF TGTGCCAGCAGCACCGGACAGGGGGCCCGTTCCTACGAGCAGTACTTC
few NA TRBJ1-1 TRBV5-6 CASSWGGGSVRNTEAFF TGTGCCAGCAGCTGGGGAGGTGGGTCGGTTAGGAACACTGAAGCTTTCTTT
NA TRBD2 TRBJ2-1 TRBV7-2 CASSLETSGYNEQFF TGTGCCAGCAGCTTGGAGACTAGCGGTTACAATGAGCAGTTCTTC
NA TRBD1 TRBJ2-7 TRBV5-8 CASSRKRKRDRIYEQYF TGTGCCAGCAGCCGCAAACGAAAACGGGACAGAATATACGAGCAGTACTTC
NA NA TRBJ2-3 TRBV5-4 CASSPGDRDTQYF TGTGCCAGCAGCCCTGGCGACAGGGATACGCAGTATTTT
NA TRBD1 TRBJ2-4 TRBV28 CASSSWGQTAKNIQYF TGTGCCAGCAGTTCCTGGGGACAGACAGCCAAAAACATTCAGTACTTC
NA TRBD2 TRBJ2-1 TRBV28 CASSPTGAGGPAFREQFF TGTGCCAGCAGTCCTACAGGAGCGGGGGGGCCGGCGTTCAGGGAGCAGTTCTTC
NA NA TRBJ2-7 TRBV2 CASRDSSSYEQYF TGTGCCAGCAGGGACTCGAGCTCCTACGAGCAGTACTTC
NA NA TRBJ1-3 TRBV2 CASSGQGGSGNTIYF TGTGCCAGCAGTGGGCAGGGAGGATCTGGAAACACCATATATTTT
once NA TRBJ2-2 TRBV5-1 CASSLSGQNTGELFF TGCGCCAGCAGCTTGTCGGGACAGAACACCGGGGAGCTGTTTTTT
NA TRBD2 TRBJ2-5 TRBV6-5 CASSSRGDASAKQYF TGTGCCAGCAGTTCCCGGGGGGACGCCTCCGCCAAGCAGTACTTC
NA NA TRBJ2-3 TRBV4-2 CASSQGGQSDTQYF TGTGCCAGCAGCCAAGGGGGACAATCCGATACGCAGTATTTT
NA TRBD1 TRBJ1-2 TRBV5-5 CASSLLQGVGYTF TGTGCCAGCAGCTTACTACAGGGGGTAGGCTACACCTTC
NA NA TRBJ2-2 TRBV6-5 CASSYLVLGSTGELFF TGTGCCAGCAGTTATTTGGTACTGGGGAGCACCGGGGAGCTGTTTTTT
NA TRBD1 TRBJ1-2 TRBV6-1 CASRNGGQGARGYTF TGTGCCAGCAGGAACGGGGGACAGGGGGCGCGGGGCTACACCTTC
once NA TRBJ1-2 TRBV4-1 CASSQNSQTGISPGGYTF TGCGCCAGCAGCCAAAACTCCCAGACAGGCATCTCCCCTGGGGGCTACACCTTC
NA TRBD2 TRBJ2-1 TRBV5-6 CASSLAGVGRGDHNEQFF TGTGCCAGCAGCTTGGCCGGGGTAGGGCGGGGGGACCACAATGAGCAGTTCTTC
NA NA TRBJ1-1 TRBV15 CATSRGRSTWKNSEAFF TGTGCCACCAGCAGAGGGCGGTCCACATGGAAGAATTCTGAAGCTTTCTTT
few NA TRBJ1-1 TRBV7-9 CASSLTGNTEAFF TGTGCCAGCAGCTTGACAGGGAACACTGAAGCTTTCTTT
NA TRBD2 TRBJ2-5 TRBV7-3 CASSLERGETQYF TGTGCCAGCAGCTTAGAGCGGGGAGAGACCCAGTACTTC
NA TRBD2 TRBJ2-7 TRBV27 CASPSGGRELAGEYEQHF TGTGCCAGCCCTTCGGGGGGGCGCGAACTAGCGGGAGAATACGAGCAGCACTTC
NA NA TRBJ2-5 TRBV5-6 CASRPPGKETQYF TGTGCCAGCAGGCCGCCAGGGAAGGAGACCCAGTACTTC
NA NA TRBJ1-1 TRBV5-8 CASSWANTEAFF TGTGCCAGCAGCTGGGCCAACACTGAAGCTTTCTTT
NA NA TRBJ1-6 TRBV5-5 CASVGQWDSPLHF TGTGCTAGCGTAGGACAGTGGGATTCACCCCTCCACTTT
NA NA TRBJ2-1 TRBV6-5 CASTRGGEYNEQFF TGTGCCAGCACCAGGGGCGGAGAATACAATGAGCAGTTCTTC
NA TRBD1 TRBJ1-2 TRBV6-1 CASSRGQGLYGYTF TGTGCCAGCAGCCGCGGACAGGGGCTCTATGGCTACACCTTC
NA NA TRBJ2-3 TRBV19 CASSTLPSRSGYTDTQYF TGTGCCAGTAGTACCCTCCCAAGTCGTAGCGGCTACACAGATACGCAGTATTTT
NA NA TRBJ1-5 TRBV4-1 CASSQDLSGSNQPQHF TGCGCCAGCAGCCAAGATCTGTCGGGAAGCAATCAGCCCCAGCATTTT
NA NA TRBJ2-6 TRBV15 CATSITGANVLTF TGTGCCACCAGCATAACTGGGGCCAACGTCCTGACTTTC
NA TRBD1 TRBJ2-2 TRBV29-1 CSADRGNTGELFF TGCAGCGCCGACAGGGGTAACACCGGGGAGCTGTTTTTT
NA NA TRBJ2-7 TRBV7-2 CASSFSPGRNEQYF TGTGCCAGCAGCTTTTCCCCAGGGCGGAACGAGCAGTACTTC
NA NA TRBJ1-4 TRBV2 CAGTRGVNEKLFF TGTGCCGGGACCAGGGGAGTTAATGAAAAACTGTTTTTT
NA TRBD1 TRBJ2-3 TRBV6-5 CASTRGRSTDTQYF TGTGCCAGCACCAGGGGGAGAAGCACAGATACGCAGTATTTT
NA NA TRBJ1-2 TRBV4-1 CASSQSQGPYGYTF TGTGCCAGCAGCCAGTCACAGGGACCCTATGGCTACACCTTC
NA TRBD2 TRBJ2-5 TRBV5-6 CASSCSLGGGLETQYF TGTGCCAGCAGCTGCTCCCTCGGCGGGGGGTTGGAGACCCAGTACTTC
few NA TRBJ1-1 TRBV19 CASSIRSTNTEAFF TGTGCCAGTAGTATAAGATCTACGAACACTGAAGCTTTCTTT
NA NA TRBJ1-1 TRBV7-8 CASSLELFGLNTEAFF TGTGCCAGCAGCTTAGAATTATTCGGTCTGAACACTGAAGCTTTCTTT
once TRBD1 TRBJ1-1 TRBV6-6 CASSYPGQGATEAFF TGTGCCAGCAGTTACCCGGGACAGGGGGCGACTGAAGCTTTCTTT
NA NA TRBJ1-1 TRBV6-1 CASSRGAKARAFF TGTGCCAGCAGCCGCGGGGCCAAGGCGAGGGCTTTCTTT
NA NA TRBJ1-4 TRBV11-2 CASSLGVPTTNEKLFF TGTGCCAGCAGCTTAGGCGTCCCTACAACTAATGAAAAACTGTTTTTT
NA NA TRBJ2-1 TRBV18 CASSPKGGEQFF TGTGCCAGCTCACCAAAGGGAGGTGAGCAGTTCTTC
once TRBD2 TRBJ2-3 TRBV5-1 CASSLDTSGPTDLGYF TGCGCCAGCAGCTTGGATACTAGCGGTCCCACAGATTTGGGGTATTTT
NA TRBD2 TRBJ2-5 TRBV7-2 CASSSTPPLAGGRETQYF TGTGCCAGCAGCTCCACCCCCCCTCTAGCGGGGGGCAGGGAGACCCAGTACTTC
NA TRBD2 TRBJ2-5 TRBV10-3 CAISESLAGGYQETQYF TGTGCCATCAGTGAATCACTAGCGGGGGGGTACCAAGAGACCCAGTACTTC